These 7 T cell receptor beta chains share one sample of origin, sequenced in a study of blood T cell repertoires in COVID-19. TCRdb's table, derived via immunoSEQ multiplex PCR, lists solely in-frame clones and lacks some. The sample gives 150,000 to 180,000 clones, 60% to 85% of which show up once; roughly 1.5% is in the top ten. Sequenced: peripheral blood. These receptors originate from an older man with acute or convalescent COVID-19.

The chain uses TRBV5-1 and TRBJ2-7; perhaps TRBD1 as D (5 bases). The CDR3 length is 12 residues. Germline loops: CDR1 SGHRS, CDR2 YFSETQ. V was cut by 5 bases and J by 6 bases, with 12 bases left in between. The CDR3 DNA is TGCGCCAGCAGTTCAGGGTTGGGCGAGCAGTACGTC. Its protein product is CASSSGLGEQYV.

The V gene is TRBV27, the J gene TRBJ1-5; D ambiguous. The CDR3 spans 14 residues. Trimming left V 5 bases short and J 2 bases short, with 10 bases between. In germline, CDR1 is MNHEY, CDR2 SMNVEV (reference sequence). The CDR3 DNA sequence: TGTGCCAGCAGTGCGCAGGTTGGCAATCAGCCCCAGCATTTT. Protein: CASSAQVGNQPQHF.

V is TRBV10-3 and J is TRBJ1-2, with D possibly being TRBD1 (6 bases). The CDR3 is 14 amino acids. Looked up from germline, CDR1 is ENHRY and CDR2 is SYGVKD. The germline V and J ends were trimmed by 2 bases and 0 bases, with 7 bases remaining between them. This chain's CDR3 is CAISETGSNYGYTF. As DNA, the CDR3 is TGTGCCATCAGTGAGACAGGGTCTAACTATGGCTACACCTTC.

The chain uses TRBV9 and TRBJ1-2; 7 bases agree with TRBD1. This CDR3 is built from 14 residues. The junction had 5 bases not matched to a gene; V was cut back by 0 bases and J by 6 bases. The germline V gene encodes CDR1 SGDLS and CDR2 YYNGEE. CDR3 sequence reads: CASSVALQGDGYTF. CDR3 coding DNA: TGTGCCAGCAGCGTAGCCCTCCAGGGGGATGGCTACACCTTC.

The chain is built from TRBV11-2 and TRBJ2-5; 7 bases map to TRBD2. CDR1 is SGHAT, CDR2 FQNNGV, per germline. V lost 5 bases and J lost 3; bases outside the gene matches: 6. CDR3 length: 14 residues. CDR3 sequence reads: CASSPRDYEETQYF. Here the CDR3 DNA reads TGTGCCAGCAGCCCCCGGGACTACGAAGAGACCCAGTACTTC.

CDR3 in amino acids: CASNVQGKTEAFF. For the CDR3, the DNA is TGTGCCAGCAACGTCCAGGGAAAAACTGAAGCTTTCTTT. The V and J genes are TRBV12-3 or TRBV12-4 and TRBJ1-1; possible D gene TRBD1, 5 bases. The CDR3 contains 13 residues. V was shortened by 7 bases and J by 5 bases, with 14 bases between the two germline ends.

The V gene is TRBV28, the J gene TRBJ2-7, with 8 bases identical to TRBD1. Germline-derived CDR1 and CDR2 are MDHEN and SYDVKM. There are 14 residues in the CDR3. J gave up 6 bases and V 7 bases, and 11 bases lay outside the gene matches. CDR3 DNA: TGTGCCAGCATGGGACAGGCCGTACCGGCCGAGCAGTACTTC. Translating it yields CASMGQAVPAEQYF.